One and the same sample provided the 15 T cell receptor beta chains below, sequenced in a study of blood T cell repertoires in COVID-19. Clones were sequenced by immunoSEQ multiplex PCR, and TCRdb holds only the in-frame ones, with some missing. Here the sample spans under 200,000 clones, 84% being singletons. The sequencing input was peripheral blood. All receptors come from a middle-aged man who had recovered from COVID-19.

The chain combines TRBV7-9 with TRBJ2-3; a possible D gene is TRBD1 (6 bases). Germline assignment: CDR1 SEHNR and CDR2 FQNEAQ (reference sequence). The germline V and J ends were trimmed by 4 bases and 4 bases, with 15 bases remaining between them. The CDR3 extends over 15 amino acids. The DNA for the CDR3 is TGTGCCAGCAGCTACCTACAGGGAGTCGCAGATACGCAGTATTTT. This encodes CASSYLQGVADTQYF.

This clone is a singleton in its sample. The chain joins TRBV24-1 to TRBJ1-6, with TRBD1 identical over 7 bases. The CDR3 contains 16 residues. In germline, CDR1 is KGHDR, CDR2 SFDVKD. With V trimmed by 4 bases and J by 5 bases, 7 bases remained unmatched. This CDR3 is CATSDRGQPNNSPLHF. In DNA, the CDR3 is TGTGCCACCAGTGACAGGGGACAGCCGAATAATTCACCCCTCCACTTT.

This chain uses TRBV6-6 with TRBJ2-7; D perhaps matches TRBD1 (5 bases). The germline V gene has CDR1 MNHNY and CDR2 SVGAGI (reference sequence). The ends were cut back, 0 bases at V and 5 bases at J, with 11 bases in the middle. The CDR3 totals 14 residues. The CDR3 loop is CASSYSDSGNEQYF. As DNA, the CDR3 is TGTGCCAGCAGTTACTCCGATTCAGGGAACGAGCAGTACTTC.

V and J are TRBV11-3 and TRBJ2-7; TRBD1 matches at 7 bases. The CDR3 is 13 amino acids. The V and J ends lost 5 bases and 6 bases, in that order; junction bases with no gene match: 7. Germline lookup yields CDR1 SGHNT and CDR2 YENEEA. The CDR3 reads CASSPKDRVEQYF. The CDR3 nucleotides are TGTGCCAGCAGCCCCAAAGACAGGGTCGAGCAGTACTTC.

The chain uses TRBV24-1 and TRBJ2-1, with TRBD2 identical over 7 bases. Germline trimming cut 4 bases from V and 0 bases from J; bases unmatched to any gene: 8. CDR1 and CDR2 from the germline V gene are KGHDR and SFDVKD. The CDR3 is 17 residues long. CDR3 sequence: CATSDRPGGSSYNEQFF. CDR3 nucleotides: TGTGCCACCAGTGACCGCCCCGGGGGGAGCTCCTACAATGAGCAGTTCTTC.

This clone was seen only a few times. The J gene is TRBJ2-5, the V gene TRBV10-2; D ambiguous. The germline V and J ends were trimmed by 2 bases and 7 bases, with 8 bases remaining between them. Germline CDR1 is WSHSY and CDR2 is SAAADI. The CDR3 totals 12 residues. Here the CDR3 reads CASSEPLATQYF. CDR3 DNA sequence: TGCGCCAGCAGTGAGCCCCTGGCGACCCAGTACTTC.

The chain recombines TRBV7-9 with TRBJ2-7; possibly TRBD2 for D (6 bases). This CDR3 comprises 11 residues. From germline, CDR1 is SEHNR and CDR2 FQNEAQ (reference sequence). V lost 5 bases, J lost 6 bases, and 8 bases lay in between. CDR3 coding DNA: TGTGCCAGCAGCCCCGGGGGCGAGCAGTACTTC. This gives the protein CASSPGGEQYF.

This chain joins TRBV10-3 and TRBJ1-3; D is ambiguous. The CDR3 has 15 residues. Trimming pared 2 bases from V and 6 bases from J, leaving 14 bases between. Looked up from germline, CDR1 is ENHRY and CDR2 is SYGVKD. CDR3 region: CAISERPEPANTIYF. In nucleotides, the CDR3 is TGTGCCATCAGTGAGCGCCCAGAACCTGCAAACACCATATATTTT.

This chain links TRBV11-1 with TRBJ2-5, with D possibly matching TRBD2 (6 bases). Germline V gene sequence: CDR1 SGHAT, CDR2 FQDESV (reference sequence). This CDR3 has 13 amino acids. The V gene lost 2 bases and the J gene lost 5 bases, with 9 bases spanning the gap. The CDR3 protein is CASSLRRVETQYF. As DNA, the CDR3 is TGTGCCAGCAGCTTAAGGAGGGTTGAGACCCAGTACTTC. The full variable domain, in which reference TRBV11-1 and TRBJ2-5 provide the parts outside the CDR3, is EAEVAQSPRYKITEKSQAVAFWCDPISGHATLYWYRQILGQGPELLVQFQDESVVDDSQLPKDRFSAERLKGVDSTLKIQPAELGDSAMYLCASSLRRVETQYFGPGTRLLVL.

The CDR3 here is CARSPKSGDSKSTNTGELFF. CDR3 DNA sequence: TGTGCCAGAAGCCCGAAATCCGGGGACAGTAAATCAACGAACACCGGGGAGCTGTTTTTT. This chain joins TRBV5-3 and TRBJ2-2, with 7 positions matching TRBD1. TRBV5-3 is designated an ORF whose function remains uncertain. The length of the CDR3 is 20 residues. V dropped 4 bases and J dropped 0; count of bases not matched to a gene: 18.

This clone was seen once. This chain uses TRBV6-6 with TRBJ2-3; 7 nucleotides line up with TRBD2. The germline V gene has CDR1 MNHNY and CDR2 SVGAGI (reference sequence). Trimming removed 4 bases from V and 5 bases from J; junction bases left unmatched: 0. The CDR3 extends over 12 amino acids. This CDR3 is CASSWEGDTQYF. CDR3 in DNA: TGTGCCAGCAGTTGGGAGGGAGATACGCAGTATTTT.

The chain recombines TRBV24-1 with TRBJ2-3; 14 bases fit TRBD2. Germline values: CDR1 KGHDR, CDR2 SFDVKD. V shed 5 bases and J 1 base; nucleotides not matched to a gene: 1. The CDR3 is 16 residues long. The CDR3 protein is CATSATSGRGTDTQYF. The CDR3 nucleotides read TGTGCCACCAGTGCGACTAGCGGGAGGGGCACAGATACGCAGTATTTT.

This clone has just one count. One end of the junction varies from germline; a read error may be responsible. This chain links TRBV13 with TRBJ1-3, with D uncertain. Germline loops: CDR1 PRHDT, CDR2 FYEKMQ (reference sequence). The CDR3 length is 12 residues. CDR3 sequence (DNA): TGTGCCAGCAGCTTAGGTTCAGCGGGGAGGCATTTT. Its protein product is CASSLGSAGRHF.

Concerning this clone: Relative to the germline gene, one junction end is altered; a read error may explain this. The CDR3 DNA sequence: TGTGCTAGCAGCTCTTTGGGACAGGTGGATTCACCCCTCCACTTT. This translates into CASSSLGQVDSPLHF. The chain combines TRBV7-7 with TRBJ1-6; 8 bases match TRBD1. The CDR3 loop spans 15 amino acids. Germline CDR1 reads SSHAT; CDR2 reads FNYEAQ (reference sequence).

The chain is built from TRBV5-5 and TRBJ1-5; D is perhaps TRBD1 (6 bases). Germline assignment: CDR1 SGHKS and CDR2 YYEKEE (reference sequence). Trimming stripped 0 bases from V and 2 bases from J, with 12 bases between. The CDR3 totals 16 residues. The CDR3 DNA follows: TGTGCCAGCAGCTTGGGTATGGGGGCTGGCAATCAGCCCCAGCATTTT. The encoded protein is CASSLGMGAGNQPQHF.